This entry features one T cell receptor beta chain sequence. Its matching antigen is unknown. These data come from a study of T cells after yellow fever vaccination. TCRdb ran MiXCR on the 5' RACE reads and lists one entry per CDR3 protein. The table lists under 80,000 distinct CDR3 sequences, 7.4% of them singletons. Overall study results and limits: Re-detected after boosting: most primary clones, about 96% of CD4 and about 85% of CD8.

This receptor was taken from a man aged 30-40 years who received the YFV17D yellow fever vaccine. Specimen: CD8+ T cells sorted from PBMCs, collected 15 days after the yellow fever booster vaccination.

In nucleotides, the CDR3 is TGTGCCAGCAGCTTAGATGGACTAGCGGGACCAAAAGATACGCAGTATTTT. It translates to CASSLDGLAGPKDTQYF. This rearrangement joins TRBV7-9 to TRBJ2-3, with 12 bases that match TRBD2. Germline trimming cut 1 base from V and 5 bases from J; bases unmatched to any gene: 7. CDR3 size: 17 residues. Germline CDR1 and CDR2: SEHNR and FQNEAQ (reference sequence). The whole variable domain, remainder taken from reference TRBV7-9 and TRBJ2-3, is DTGVSQNPRHKITKRGQNVTFRCDPISEHNRLYWYRQTLGQGPEFLTYFQNEAQLEKSRLLSDRFSAERPKGSFSTLEIQRTEQGDSAMYLCASSLDGLAGPKDTQYFGPGTRLTVL.